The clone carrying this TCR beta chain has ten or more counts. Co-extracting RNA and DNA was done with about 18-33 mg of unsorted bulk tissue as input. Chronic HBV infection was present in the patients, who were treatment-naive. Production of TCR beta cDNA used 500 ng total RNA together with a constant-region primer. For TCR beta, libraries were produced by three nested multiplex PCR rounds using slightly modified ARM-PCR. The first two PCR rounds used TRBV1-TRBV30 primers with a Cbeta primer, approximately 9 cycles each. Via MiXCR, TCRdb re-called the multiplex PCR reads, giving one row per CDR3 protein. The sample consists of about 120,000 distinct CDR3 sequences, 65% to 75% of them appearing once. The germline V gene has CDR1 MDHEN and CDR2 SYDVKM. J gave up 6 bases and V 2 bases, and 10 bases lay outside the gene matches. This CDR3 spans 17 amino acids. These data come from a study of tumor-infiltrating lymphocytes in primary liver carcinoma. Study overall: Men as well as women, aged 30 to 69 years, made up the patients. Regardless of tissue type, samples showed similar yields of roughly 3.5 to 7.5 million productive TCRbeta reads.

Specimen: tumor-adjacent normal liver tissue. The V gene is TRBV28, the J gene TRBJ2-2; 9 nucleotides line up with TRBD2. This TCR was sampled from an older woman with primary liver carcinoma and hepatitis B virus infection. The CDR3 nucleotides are TGTGCCAGCAGTTTAGTAGCGGGAGTAAAAGGATCCGGGGAGCTGTTTTTT. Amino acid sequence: CASSLVAGVKGSGELFF.